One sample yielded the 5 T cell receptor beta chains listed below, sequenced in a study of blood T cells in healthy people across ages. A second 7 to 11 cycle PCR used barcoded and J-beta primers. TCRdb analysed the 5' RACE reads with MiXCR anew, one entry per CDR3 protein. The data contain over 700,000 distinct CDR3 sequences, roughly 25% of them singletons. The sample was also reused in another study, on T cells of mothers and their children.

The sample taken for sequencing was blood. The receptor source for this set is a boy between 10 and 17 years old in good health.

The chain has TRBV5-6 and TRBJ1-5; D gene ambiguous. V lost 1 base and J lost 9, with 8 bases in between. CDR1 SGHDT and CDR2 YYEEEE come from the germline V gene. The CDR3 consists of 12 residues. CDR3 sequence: CASSLLGWPQHF. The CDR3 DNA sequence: TGTGCCAGCAGCTTGTTAGGGTGGCCCCAGCATTTT. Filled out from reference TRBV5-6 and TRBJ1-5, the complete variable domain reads DAGVTQSPTHLIKTRGQQVTLRCSPKSGHDTVSWYQQALGQGPQFIFQYYEEEERQRGNFPDRFSGHQFPNYSSELNVNALLLGDSALYLCASSLLGWPQHFGDGTRLSIL.

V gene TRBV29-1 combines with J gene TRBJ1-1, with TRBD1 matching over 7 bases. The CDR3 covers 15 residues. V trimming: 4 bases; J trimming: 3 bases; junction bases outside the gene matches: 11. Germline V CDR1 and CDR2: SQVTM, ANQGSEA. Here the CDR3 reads CSVVQAGGSYTEAFF. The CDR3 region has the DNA TGCAGCGTTGTGCAGGCAGGGGGTAGTTACACTGAAGCTTTCTTT.

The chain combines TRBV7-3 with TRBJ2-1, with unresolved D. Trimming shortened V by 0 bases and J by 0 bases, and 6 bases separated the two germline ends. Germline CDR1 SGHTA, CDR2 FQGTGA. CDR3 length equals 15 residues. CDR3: CASSLTPSSYNEQFF. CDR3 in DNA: TGTGCCAGCAGCTTAACGCCGAGCTCCTACAATGAGCAGTTCTTC.

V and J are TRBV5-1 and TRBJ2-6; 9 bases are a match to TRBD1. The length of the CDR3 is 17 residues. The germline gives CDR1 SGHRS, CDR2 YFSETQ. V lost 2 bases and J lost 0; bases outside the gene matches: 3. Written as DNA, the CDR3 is TGCGCCAGCAGCTTCGGGACAGGGACCTCTGGGGCCAACGTCCTGACTTTC. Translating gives CASSFGTGTSGANVLTF.

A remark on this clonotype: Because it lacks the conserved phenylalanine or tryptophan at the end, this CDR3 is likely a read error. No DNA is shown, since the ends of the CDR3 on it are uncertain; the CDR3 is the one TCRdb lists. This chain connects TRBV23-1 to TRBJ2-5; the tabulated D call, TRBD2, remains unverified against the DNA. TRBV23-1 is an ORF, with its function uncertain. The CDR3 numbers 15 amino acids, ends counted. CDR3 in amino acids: CASSQNVRPGLAGIV.